The sequence of this T cell receptor beta chain was determined in a study of CD8 T cells in Susac syndrome. Overall study results and limits: The authors acknowledged that the study's TCR sequencing and HLA analysis involved relatively few individuals.

The authors reverse transcribed roughly 0.5 to 1 ug RNA with random hexamers. MiXCR, run by TCRdb on the immunoSEQ multiplex PCR reads, gives a single entry per CDR3 protein. The sample shows about 150,000 distinct CDR3 sequences, 94% of them seen only once. Note on this clonotype: Antigen: not known.

Trimming cost V 3 bases and J 7 bases; bases outside gene matches: 6. This CDR3 is 13 amino acids long. CDR1 and CDR2 from the germline V gene are GTSNPN and SVGIG (reference sequence). TEMRA cells were enriched by FACS, and CD4+ and CD8+ T cells were negatively isolated. Sequencing input: CD4+ T cells from PBMCs. The receptor's source is a human donor in good health. The chain is built from TRBV30 and TRBJ1-2, with 9 bases fitting TRBD1. The CDR3, as DNA: TGTGCCTGGAGCCCCGGGACAGGGTCTGGCTACACCTTC. This translates into CAWSPGTGSGYTF.